Below, 16 T cell receptor beta chains from the same sample are listed, as sequenced in a study of OX40 agonist ivuxolimab in advanced cancers. Only in-frame clones appear in the TCRdb table, and some are missing; sequencing was by immunoSEQ multiplex PCR. The profile covers 75,000 to 80,000 clones, with about nine tenths appearing a single time and 6.2% taken by the ten largest. Here the sequenced sample was CD4+ or CD8+ T cells sorted from blood, taken in a trial of the OX40 agonist ivuxolimab. These receptors came from an adult with an advanced solid tumor such as melanoma, head and neck, liver or kidney cancer.

This chain connects TRBV6-5 to TRBJ2-1; either TRBD1 or TRBD2 may fit D (5 bases each). Germline CDR1 reads MNHEY; CDR2 reads SVGAGI. The CDR3 runs to 14 residues. The V and J ends lost 11 bases and 3 bases respectively, with 17 bases between them. The DNA of the CDR3 is TGTGCCGTCTGGGACCTTGAGGGCTACAATGAGCAGTTCTTC. Amino acid sequence: CAVWDLEGYNEQFF.

The chain employs TRBV28 and TRBJ2-2; D gene uncertain. The CDR3 extends over 10 amino acids. From germline, CDR1 is MDHEN and CDR2 SYDVKM. Trimming cost V 8 bases and J 9 bases, with 7 bases left between them. The CDR3, as DNA: TGTGCCAGCGGTCAGTGGGAGCTGTTTTTT. It encodes CASGQWELFF.

The chain recombines TRBV6-6 with TRBJ2-3; a possible D gene is TRBD2 (5 bases). The CDR3 totals 16 residues. Germline CDR1 and CDR2: MNHNY and SVGAGI (reference sequence). Trimming took 0 bases from V and 2 from J, leaving 12 bases between them. CDR3 protein: CASSYSLLAATDTQYF. Here the CDR3 DNA reads TGTGCCAGCAGTTACTCGCTGCTAGCAGCCACAGATACGCAGTATTTT.

This chain joins TRBV4-1 and TRBJ1-2, with TRBD1 matching over 7 bases. The germline gives CDR1 MGHRA, CDR2 YSYEKL. After removal of 4 bases from V and 8 bases from J, the junction contained 7 bases not matched to a gene. The CDR3 spans 13 residues. In DNA form, the CDR3 reads TGCGCCAGCAGCCGGTCAGGGGGGTACGGCTACACCTTC. Its translation is CASSRSGGYGYTF.

This clone was counted between two and nine times. The chain uses TRBV6-4 and TRBJ1-1, with D uncertain. V dropped 2 bases and J dropped 4 bases, with 11 bases sitting between them. Germline CDR1 reads MRHNA; CDR2 reads SNTAGT. The CDR3 length is 14 residues. CDR3 residues: CASSDTAGVTEAFF. The CDR3 region has the DNA TGTGCCAGCAGTGACACGGCCGGGGTCACTGAAGCTTTCTTT.

The chain joins TRBV5-4 to TRBJ2-7; D remains unclear. The V end lost 3 bases, the J end lost 3 bases, and 7 bases lay between the germline ends. There are 12 residues in the CDR3. Germline V CDR1 and CDR2: SGHNT, YYREEE (reference sequence). CDR3 loop: CASSSLDYEQYF. CDR3 DNA: TGTGCCAGCAGCTCTCTGGACTACGAGCAGTACTTC. Drawing the rest from reference TRBV5-4 and TRBJ2-7, the complete variable domain is ETGVTQSPTHLIKTRGQQVTLRCSSQSGHNTVSWYQQALGQGPQFIFQYYREEENGRGNFPPRFSGLQFPNYSSELNVNALELDDSALYLCASSSLDYEQYFGPGTRLTVT.

The CDR3 DNA is TGTGCCTGGAATGTCCGGGACATGAACACTGAAGCTTTCTTT. It specifies CAWNVRDMNTEAFF. V and J are TRBV30 and TRBJ1-1, with a tentative D call TRBD1 (6 bases). V gave up 4 bases and J gave up 0 bases, with 12 bases separating them. This CDR3 region has 14 residues. Germline CDR1 and CDR2: GTSNPN and SVGIG (reference sequence). Supplemented by reference TRBV30 and TRBJ1-1, the full variable domain reads SQTIHQWPATLVQPVGSPLSLECTVEGTSNPNLYWYRQAAGRGLQLLFYSVGIGQISSEVPQNLSASRPQDRQFILSSKKLLLSDSGFYLCAWNVRDMNTEAFFGQGTRLTVV.

The chain recombines TRBV6-5 with TRBJ2-3; perhaps TRBD2 as D (6 bases). The CDR3 contains 14 residues. V was pared by 4 bases and J by 8 bases, with 16 bases between. Germline V CDR1 and CDR2: MNHEY, SVGAGI. The CDR3 DNA is TGTGCCAGCAGTTCCCTGGACTATATGGGTACGCAGTATTTT. Translation gives CASSSLDYMGTQYF.

The chain combines TRBV27 with TRBJ2-6; D remains ambiguous. CDR1 is MNHEY, CDR2 SMNVEV, per germline (reference sequence). The V gene lost 5 bases and the J gene lost 2 bases, with 13 bases spanning the gap. The CDR3 has 16 amino acids. The CDR3 loop reads CASSPGGQPGANVLTF. Written as DNA, the CDR3 is TGTGCCAGCAGTCCAGGTGGGCAGCCTGGGGCCAACGTCCTGACTTTC.

The chain couples TRBV28 to TRBJ2-2, with 10 bases identical to TRBD1. CDR3 size: 15 residues. J gave up 6 bases and V 2 bases, and 3 bases lay outside the gene matches. CDR1 is MDHEN and CDR2 is SYDVKM in the germline V gene. This CDR3 reads CASSLGGTGAGELFF. The CDR3 DNA reads as TGTGCCAGCAGTTTAGGAGGGACAGGGGCCGGGGAGCTGTTTTTT.

The chain uses TRBV19 and TRBJ1-2, with D uncertain. The CDR3 spans 13 residues. The ends were cut back, 7 bases at V and 7 bases at J, with 16 bases in the middle. CDR1 and CDR2 from the germline V gene are LNHDA and SQIVND (reference sequence). The CDR3 protein is CASMRVKRGGYTF. The CDR3 coding sequence is TGTGCCAGTATGAGGGTCAAACGGGGTGGCTACACCTTC.

The chain is built from TRBV19 and TRBJ1-1, with 8 positions matching TRBD1. The germline V gene encodes CDR1 LNHDA and CDR2 SQIVND (reference sequence). CDR3 length: 16 amino acids. The trim removed 6 bases at V and 0 bases at J, leaving 9 bases unmatched. CDR3 region: CASRVNRGAMNTEAFF. The CDR3 nucleotides are TGTGCCAGTAGGGTGAACAGGGGGGCTATGAACACTGAAGCTTTCTTT.

This clone was recorded once. V usage is TRBV15 and J usage is TRBJ1-4; TRBD1 is a possible D gene (5 bases). V lost 2 bases and J lost 8, with 15 bases in between. The CDR3 runs 15 residues. CDR1 LNHNV and CDR2 YYDKDF come from the germline V gene (reference sequence). CDR3 sequence reads: CATSRFRQGGEKLFF. The CDR3 DNA follows: TGTGCCACCAGCAGATTCCGCCAGGGCGGGGAAAAACTGTTTTTT.

The J gene is TRBJ2-3, the V gene TRBV28, with a weak D call TRBD1 (5 bases). The CDR3 consists of 14 residues. V was cut by 2 bases and J by 6 bases, with 12 bases left in between. Germline V gene sequence: CDR1 MDHEN, CDR2 SYDVKM. CDR3 in DNA: TGTGCCAGCAGTTTAATCCAACCAGGGGATACGCAGTATTTT. As protein: CASSLIQPGDTQYF.

The chain combines TRBV29-1 with TRBJ2-7, with D tentatively TRBD1 (6 bases). This CDR3 is built from 12 residues. Per the germline V gene, CDR1 is SQVTM and CDR2 is ANQGSEA. Trimming cost V 7 bases and J 2 bases, with 12 bases left between them. This CDR3 reads CSAQGIAYEQYF. DNA of the CDR3: TGCAGCGCTCAGGGGATTGCCTACGAGCAGTACTTC.

The J gene is TRBJ1-2, the V gene TRBV28, with 7 bases aligning to TRBD1. The V gene end was trimmed by 6 bases and the J gene end by 5 bases; junction bases not matched to a gene: 9. The germline CDR1 and CDR2 sequences are MDHEN and SYDVKM. The CDR3 consists of 14 residues. Here the CDR3 DNA reads TGTGCCAGCAGCCGACAGGGTTCGACGTATGGCTACACCTTC. This translates into CASSRQGSTYGYTF.